This entry lists 25 T cell receptor beta chains sequenced from one sample in a study of CD8 T cells in ankylosing spondylitis. MiXCR was run by TCRdb on the 5' RACE reads, yielding one entry per CDR3 protein. The sample yields under 450,000 distinct CDR3 sequences, 20% seen once. Material: blood, either unsorted or a sorted T cell fraction (not recorded which). These TCRs come from a male donor with ankylosing spondylitis or in good health (not recorded which).

This clonotype turned up a few times. The chain couples TRBV5-1 to TRBJ2-3; 7 bases are shared with TRBD1. The CDR3 is 13 residues long. CDR1 SGHRS and CDR2 YFSETQ come from the germline V gene. Trimming took 3 bases from V and 8 from J; bases not matched to a gene: 6. The DNA for the CDR3 is TGCGCCAGCAGCTCTACAGGGGAAGGTACGCAGTATTTT. Translating it yields CASSSTGEGTQYF.

This clonotype was seen only a few times. The CDR3 protein is CSVESGGGELFF. The CDR3 DNA sequence: TGCAGCGTCGAGTCGGGAGGCGGGGAGCTGTTTTTT. The rearrangement uses TRBV29-1 and TRBJ2-2; the match to TRBD2 covers 7 bases. Germline V gene data show CDR1 as SQVTM and CDR2 as ANQGSEA. V lost 6 bases and J lost 7; bases outside the gene matches: 5. CDR3 length: 12 amino acids.

A few counts support this clonotype. The chain recombines TRBV29-1 with TRBJ2-5; D call uncertain. Germline CDR1 is SQVTM and CDR2 is ANQGSEA. V dropped 6 bases and J dropped 2 bases, with 10 bases sitting between them. This CDR3 is built from 12 residues. The CDR3 DNA reads TGCAGCGTCCTAAAGGGACAAGAGACCCAGTACTTC. Its protein is CSVLKGQETQYF.

The chain uses TRBV24-1 and TRBJ2-1, with no clear D. V lost 5 bases, J lost 1 base, and 5 bases lay in between. The V gene's germline CDR1 is KGHDR and CDR2 SFDVKD. The CDR3 sequence is 13 residues long. The CDR3 DNA is TGTGCCACCAGTGGATTGTCCTACAATGAGCAGTTCTTC. The encoded protein is CATSGLSYNEQFF.

The chain couples TRBV27 to TRBJ2-1, with a possible D match to TRBD1 (6 bases). V lost 3 bases, J lost 7 bases, and 13 bases lay in between. This CDR3 is built from 14 residues. CDR1 and CDR2 (germline): MNHEY, SMNVEV (reference sequence). The CDR3 DNA reads as TGTGCCAGCAGTTTCGGACAGTTATCAAATGAGCAGTTCTTC. This codes for CASSFGQLSNEQFF.

This clonotype appeared a few times. V usage is TRBV6-5 and J usage is TRBJ2-3; tentatively, D is TRBD1 or TRBD2 (6 bases each). Between the trimmed V and J ends, which lost 0 bases and 2 bases, there was a span of 9 bases. This CDR3 is 15 amino acids long. Germline assignment: CDR1 MNHEY and CDR2 SVGAGI. The CDR3, as DNA: TGTGCCAGCAGTTACTCGGGGGGCCACACAGATACGCAGTATTTT. Protein: CASSYSGGHTDTQYF.

Concerning this clonotype itself: An end of the junction differs from the germline gene, which may be a read error. V usage is TRBV12-3 or TRBV12-4 and J usage is TRBJ2-1; the match to TRBD2 covers 8 bases. The CDR3 is 15 amino acids. The CDR3 nucleotides are TGTGCCAGCAGTGTAGCGGGGACTTCCTACAATGAGCAGTTCTTC. It yields the protein CASSVAGTSYNEQFF.

The chain has TRBV18 and TRBJ2-4, with D possibly called TRBD1 or TRBD2 (5 bases each). This CDR3 is 11 amino acids long. V was trimmed by 2 bases and J by 13 bases, leaving 9 bases between them. CDR1 KGHSH and CDR2 LQKENI come from the germline V gene. In DNA, the CDR3 is TGTGCCAGCTCACCAGGGGGACCACAGTACTTC. Its translation: CASSPGGPQYF.

The chain combines TRBV4-2 with TRBJ2-7; 7 positions agree with TRBD2. V dropped 3 bases and J dropped 7; count of bases not matched to a gene: 9. CDR1 is LGHNA, CDR2 YNFKEQ, per germline. The CDR3 runs 14 residues. In DNA form, the CDR3 reads TGTGCCAGCAGCCAGCGGGACTACCCTTGGGAGCAGTACTTC. The encoded protein is CASSQRDYPWEQYF.

This CDR3 reads CASSYSSRDPYGYTF. For the CDR3, the DNA is TGTGCCAGCAGTTACTCGAGCCGGGACCCCTATGGCTACACCTTC. V usage is TRBV6-5 and J usage is TRBJ1-2; D perhaps matches TRBD1 (5 bases). V was cut by 0 bases and J by 4 bases, with 12 bases left in between. From germline, CDR1 is MNHEY and CDR2 SVGAGI. The CDR3 is made up of 15 amino acids.

This clonotype occurred a few times. The V gene is TRBV3-1, the J gene TRBJ2-5; TRBD1 or TRBD2 may be the D gene (6 bases each). V dropped 1 base and J dropped 7 bases, with 22 bases sitting between them. CDR1 and CDR2 from the germline V gene are LGHDT and YNNKEL (reference sequence). This CDR3 has 17 residues. CDR3 nucleotide sequence: TGTGCCAGCAGCCAAGTTAGGGCGGGACACGTCGGGGGGACCCAGTACTTC. The encoded protein is CASSQVRAGHVGGTQYF.

The chain is built from TRBV2 and TRBJ2-7, with 9 bases fitting TRBD2. CDR1 and CDR2 from the germline V gene are SNHLY and FYNNEI. This CDR3 contains 15 residues. V lost 3 bases, J lost 4 bases, and 7 bases stayed unmatched. The CDR3 spells CASSDSGGGAYEQYF. In nucleotides, the CDR3 is TGTGCCAGCAGTGATAGTGGCGGGGGGGCTTACGAGCAGTACTTC.

This clonotype was seen a few times. The chain carries TRBV5-1 and TRBJ1-1; no reliable D call. Germline CDR1 is SGHRS and CDR2 is YFSETQ. CDR3 length: 14 amino acids. The ends were cut back, 2 bases at V and 3 bases at J, with 11 bases in the middle. CDR3 residues: CASSLGGRDTEAFF. CDR3 DNA: TGCGCCAGCAGCTTAGGAGGTAGGGACACTGAAGCTTTCTTT.

The V and J genes are TRBV28 and TRBJ2-7; TRBD1 might be the D (6 bases). CDR3 size: 15 residues. The V gene lost 5 bases and the J gene lost 3 bases, with 17 bases spanning the gap. Per germline, CDR1 MDHEN and CDR2 SYDVKM. The CDR3 DNA reads TGTGCCAGCAGTAATGGACAGTTTGGGTTCTACGAGCAGTACTTC. Its protein is CASSNGQFGFYEQYF.

V and J are TRBV7-2 and TRBJ1-2; D remains unclear. V shed 2 bases and J shed 5 bases, with 18 bases lying between them. The germline CDR1 and CDR2 sequences are SGHTA and FQGNSA. The CDR3 consists of 16 residues. The CDR3 protein is CASSLNSIPSLYGYTF. CDR3 nucleotide sequence: TGTGCCAGCAGCTTAAATTCGATCCCATCTCTTTATGGCTACACCTTC.

CDR3 residues: CASSLSVGAGYEQYF. CDR3 DNA sequence: TGTGCCAGCAGTTTATCTGTGGGGGCTGGGTACGAGCAGTACTTC. This chain connects TRBV27 to TRBJ2-7; possibly TRBD1 for D (6 bases). V was trimmed by 0 bases and J by 4 bases, leaving 13 bases between them. The CDR3 is 15 residues long. Looked up from germline, CDR1 is MNHEY and CDR2 is SMNVEV (reference sequence).

The J gene is TRBJ1-1, the V gene TRBV20-1; D uncertain. Germline V gene lookup returns CDR1 DFQATT and CDR2 SNEGSKA (reference sequence). The V gene lost 1 base and the J gene lost 5 bases, with 2 bases spanning the gap. The CDR3 covers 10 residues. This CDR3 reads CSARVTEAFF. Written as DNA, the CDR3 is TGCAGTGCTAGAGTAACTGAAGCTTTCTTT.

The chain carries TRBV29-1 and TRBJ2-2; no reliable D call. Trimming left V 0 bases short and J 0 bases short, with 11 bases between. This CDR3 has 16 amino acids. Germline values: CDR1 SQVTM, CDR2 ANQGSEA. CDR3 nucleotide sequence: TGCAGCGTTGAAGATCGACGGAGTTCGAACACCGGGGAGCTGTTTTTT. Its protein is CSVEDRRSSNTGELFF.

The chain is built from TRBV7-2 and TRBJ2-7, with D tentatively TRBD1 (6 bases). V was shortened by 3 bases and J by 0 bases, with 12 bases between the two germline ends. CDR1 SGHTA and CDR2 FQGNSA come from the germline V gene. CDR3 length equals 15 residues. The CDR3 nucleotides read TGTGCCAGCAGCTTTCGCGGACAGACCTCCTACGAGCAGTACTTC. Translation gives CASSFRGQTSYEQYF.

The genes are TRBV5-5 and TRBJ1-5; the match to TRBD1 covers 8 bases. Germline V CDR1 and CDR2: SGHKS, YYEKEE (reference sequence). V trimming: 2 bases; J trimming: 5 bases; junction bases outside the gene matches: 6. The CDR3 sequence is 15 residues long. This CDR3 is CASSLWTGLDQPQHF. The CDR3 nucleotides read TGTGCCAGCAGCTTATGGACAGGGTTGGATCAGCCCCAGCATTTT.

The sample holds a few counts of this clonotype. This chain uses TRBV5-1 with TRBJ1-4; possibly TRBD1 for D (5 bases). CDR3 length: 15 amino acids. V lost 4 bases and J 3 bases, leaving 13 bases between the germline ends. From germline, CDR1 is SGHRS and CDR2 YFSETQ. CDR3 in amino acids: CASSKIDSSNEKLFF. In DNA form, the CDR3 reads TGCGCCAGCAGCAAGATCGACAGCTCTAATGAAAAACTGTTTTTT.

The chain combines TRBV11-2 with TRBJ2-5; D gene ambiguous. V was trimmed by 6 bases and J by 1 base, leaving 3 bases between them. The CDR3 has 11 amino acids. The germline CDR1 and CDR2 sequences are SGHAT and FQNNGV. The CDR3 reads CASRLQETQYF. The DNA of the CDR3 is TGTGCCAGCAGACTCCAAGAGACCCAGTACTTC.

This clonotype has ten or more counts. This chain uses TRBV24-1 with TRBJ2-2; D uncertain. Trimming cost V 4 bases and J 2 bases, with 10 bases left between them. Per the germline V gene, CDR1 is KGHDR and CDR2 is SFDVKD. The length of the CDR3 is 15 residues. The CDR3 DNA follows: TGTGCCACCAGTGAAGCACTAACTAACACCGGGGAGCTGTTTTTT. It yields the protein CATSEALTNTGELFF.

This clonotype was found a few times. This chain links TRBV20-1 with TRBJ1-1; D is ambiguous. This CDR3 contains 14 residues. Germline CDR1 reads DFQATT; CDR2 reads SNEGSKA (reference sequence). The V end lost 0 bases, the J end lost 7 bases, and 15 bases lay between the germline ends. Here the CDR3 reads CSAREGKFRVEAFF. The DNA for the CDR3 is TGCAGTGCTAGAGAAGGGAAATTCAGAGTTGAAGCTTTCTTT.

The chain has TRBV4-1 and TRBJ2-1, with 12 nucleotides matching TRBD1. The length of the CDR3 is 16 residues. With 4 bases clipped from V and 12 bases from J, the junction kept 13 bases outside the gene matches. From germline, CDR1 is MGHRA and CDR2 YSYEKL. The CDR3 sequence is CASSRQEGQGAQRQFF. CDR3 in DNA: TGCGCCAGCAGCCGCCAAGAGGGACAGGGGGCGCAGCGGCAGTTCTTC.